These 22 T cell receptor beta chains were all obtained from the same sample, sequenced in a study of cytomegalovirus exposure and HLA in healthy donors. Use of 60 Vbeta and 13 Jbeta primers characterized the PCR. Sequencing was performed with immunoSEQ multiplex PCR; in TCRdb, only in-frame clones are kept and a portion is missing. The table includes about 160,000 clones, more than 75% detected once. Material for sequencing was PBMCs. These receptor sequences come from a girl under 18 in good health and CMV-seropositive.

This clone was recorded once. The chain joins TRBV19 to TRBJ1-5; D perhaps matches TRBD1 (5 bases). CDR1 is LNHDA, CDR2 SQIVND, per germline (reference sequence). This CDR3 comprises 15 residues. V lost 0 bases, J lost 3 bases, and 9 bases lay in between. For the CDR3, the DNA is TGTGCCAGTAGTATAGAGCAGGGCCTCAATCAGCCCCAGCATTTT. This sequence encodes CASSIEQGLNQPQHF.

The rearrangement joins TRBV28 to TRBJ2-2, with D uncertain. Trimming stripped 3 bases from V and 1 base from J, with 12 bases between. The CDR3 has 16 residues. CDR1 and CDR2 (germline): MDHEN, SYDVKM. CDR3 region: CASSFWQTLNTGELFF. The CDR3 DNA is TGTGCCAGCAGTTTTTGGCAAACCCTGAACACCGGGGAGCTGTTTTTT.

The sample holds one count of this clone. The chain joins TRBV27 to TRBJ2-3; D is perhaps TRBD2 (6 bases). The CDR3 loop spans 15 amino acids. The ends were cut back, 6 bases at V and 2 bases at J, with 15 bases in the middle. Germline lookup yields CDR1 MNHEY and CDR2 SMNVEV (reference sequence). The chain's CDR3 is CASRAEAGFTDTQYF. The DNA for the CDR3 is TGTGCCAGCAGGGCAGAGGCGGGGTTCACAGATACGCAGTATTTT.

The chain joins TRBV29-1 to TRBJ1-2; D call uncertain. V was clipped by 6 bases and J by 4 bases, with 18 bases between them. Germline lookup yields CDR1 SQVTM and CDR2 ANQGSEA. This CDR3 is built from 14 residues. CDR3 region: CSVSSEGGLYGYTF. The DNA of the CDR3 is TGCAGCGTCAGTTCTGAGGGCGGACTCTATGGCTACACCTTC.

The chain uses TRBV6-1 and TRBJ1-1, with no clear D. Germline V gene data show CDR1 as MNHNS and CDR2 as SASEGT. The CDR3 spans 16 residues. Trimming removed 0 bases at V and 2 bases at J, with 13 bases between. The CDR3 region is CASSEAEKRFNTEAFF. CDR3 nucleotides: TGTGCCAGCAGTGAAGCGGAGAAGAGGTTTAACACTGAAGCTTTCTTT.

CDR3 sequence (DNA): TGCGCCAGCAGCCCGGACGGGACAGGGGGTCTAGCTTTCTTT. It specifies CASSPDGTGGLAFF. This chain connects TRBV5-1 to TRBJ1-1, with 11 bases matching TRBD1. V dropped 4 bases and J dropped 10; count of bases not matched to a gene: 9. The CDR3 is made up of 14 amino acids. Germline V gives CDR1 SGHRS, CDR2 YFSETQ. Supplemented by reference TRBV5-1 and TRBJ1-1, the full variable domain reads KAGVTQTPRYLIKTRGQQVTLSCSPISGHRSVSWYQQTPGQGLQFLFEYFSETQRNKGNFPGRFSGRQFSNSRSEMNVSTLELGDSALYLCASSPDGTGGLAFFGQGTRLTVV.

The chain employs TRBV29-1 and TRBJ1-1; 9 bases align to TRBD1. Trimming took 7 bases from V and 1 from J; bases not matched to a gene: 7. There are 14 residues in the CDR3. Per the germline V gene, CDR1 is SQVTM and CDR2 is ANQGSEA. CDR3 coding DNA: TGCAGCGGGATCCGGGACAGGGAGAACACTGAAGCTTTCTTT. Translation: CSGIRDRENTEAFF.

The chain joins TRBV6-1 to TRBJ2-3; TRBD2 matches 13 bases. The CDR3 covers 16 residues. The V gene end was trimmed by 0 bases and the J gene end by 7 bases; junction bases not matched to a gene: 4. Germline lookup yields CDR1 MNHNS and CDR2 SASEGT. The CDR3 region is CASSEARTSGRHTQYF. In DNA, the CDR3 is TGTGCCAGCAGTGAAGCCCGGACTAGCGGGAGACATACGCAGTATTTT.

This chain joins TRBV5-1 and TRBJ2-5; no firm D call. Trimming removed 2 bases from V and 5 bases from J, with 10 bases in between. This CDR3 spans 13 amino acids. Germline V CDR1 and CDR2: SGHRS, YFSETQ. The DNA for the CDR3 is TGCGCCAGCAGCTTCGAAGAGTTCGAGACCCAGTACTTC. This sequence encodes CASSFEEFETQYF.

This clone was seen a handful of times. The V gene is TRBV10-3, the J gene TRBJ1-4; TRBD1 aligns across 9 bases. V gave up 5 bases and J gave up 7 bases; unmatched junction bases: 5. Germline V gene data show CDR1 as ENHRY and CDR2 as SYGVKD. The CDR3 has 14 residues. The CDR3 bases are TGTGCCATCAGTTCCGGGACAGGGTCTGAAAAACTGTTTTTT. It specifies CAISSGTGSEKLFF.

This clone was recorded a few times. The chain joins TRBV9 to TRBJ2-1; no clear D. The CDR3 is made up of 15 amino acids. Germline V gene sequence: CDR1 SGDLS, CDR2 YYNGEE. V was trimmed by 6 bases and J by 6 bases, leaving 19 bases between them. CDR3 region: CASTKLGAASNEQFF. The CDR3 nucleotides read TGTGCCAGCACCAAATTGGGCGCAGCCTCCAATGAGCAGTTCTTC.

The chain has TRBV2 and TRBJ1-5; 8 bases agree with TRBD1. Germline V lookup: CDR1 SNHLY, CDR2 FYNNEI. This CDR3 comprises 13 residues. Trimming removed 4 bases from V and 7 bases from J; junction bases left unmatched: 3. CDR3: CASSGQGNQPQHF. As DNA, the CDR3 is TGTGCCAGCAGTGGACAGGGGAACCAGCCCCAGCATTTT.

The chain has TRBV28 and TRBJ2-1; 8 bases are a match to TRBD2. Germline V CDR1 and CDR2: MDHEN, SYDVKM. This CDR3 has 14 residues. V lost 7 bases and J lost 3; bases outside the gene matches: 5. In DNA, the CDR3 is TGTGCCAGCACCGAGCGGGGGATCTACAATGAGCAGTTCTTC. Translated, it gives CASTERGIYNEQFF.

The V gene is TRBV18, the J gene TRBJ1-4; no reliable D call. The CDR3 totals 15 residues. Germline V gene data show CDR1 as KGHSH and CDR2 as LQKENI. V was clipped by 2 bases and J by 1 base, with 8 bases between them. CDR3 DNA: TGTGCCAGCTCACCAGGCGGGGAAACTAATGAAAAACTGTTTTTT. Protein: CASSPGGETNEKLFF.

The chain joins TRBV7-2 to TRBJ2-7; no firm D call. The CDR3 contains 16 residues. V lost 1 base to trimming and J lost 2 bases, with 15 bases between them. The germline CDR1 and CDR2 sequences are SGHTA and FQGNSA. CDR3 residues: CASSLGRSRSAYEQYF. CDR3 nucleotide sequence: TGTGCCAGCAGCTTAGGGCGGAGCCGATCAGCCTACGAGCAGTACTTC.

This clone was observed a single time. The chain has TRBV30 and TRBJ2-7; D possibly corresponds to TRBD1 (5 bases). The length of the CDR3 is 12 residues. Germline CDR1 is GTSNPN and CDR2 is SVGIG (reference sequence). The V and J ends lost 0 bases and 3 bases respectively, with 6 bases between them. The CDR3, as DNA: TGTGCCTGGAGTGTAACAGGCTACGAGCAGTACTTC. This sequence encodes CAWSVTGYEQYF.

This clone showed up just a few times. The chain joins TRBV4-1 to TRBJ1-2; 8 bases are a match to TRBD1. Losses at the gene ends were 0 bases for V and 4 bases for J; bases not matched to a gene: 4. Germline-derived CDR1 and CDR2 are MGHRA and YSYEKL. CDR3 length: 15 residues. CDR3 loop: CASSQDQGAGYGYTF. The CDR3 DNA reads as TGCGCCAGCAGCCAAGATCAGGGGGCTGGCTATGGCTACACCTTC.

The chain couples TRBV7-8 to TRBJ2-3; no definite D call. Germline lookup yields CDR1 SGHVS and CDR2 FQNEAQ. Trimming took 0 bases from V and 2 from J, leaving 6 bases between them. The CDR3 is 14 amino acids. CDR3 coding DNA: TGTGCCAGCAGCTTAGCGTACTCCACAGATACGCAGTATTTT. This gives the protein CASSLAYSTDTQYF.

The chain combines TRBV20-1 with TRBJ2-7, with D maybe TRBD2 (6 bases). Per the germline V gene, CDR1 is DFQATT and CDR2 is SNEGSKA (reference sequence). This CDR3 has 10 amino acids. Trimming left V 5 bases short and J 6 bases short, with 8 bases between. The CDR3, as DNA: TGCAGTGCTTTAGCGGTCGAGCAGTACTTC. It yields the protein CSALAVEQYF.

V usage is TRBV7-9 and J usage is TRBJ1-4; D is undetermined. Germline CDR1 SEHNR, CDR2 FQNEAQ (reference sequence). The CDR3 spans 19 residues. V lost 2 bases to trimming and J lost 7 bases, with 26 bases between them. CDR3 sequence reads: CASSLLSTKTGDLSEKLFF. CDR3 sequence (DNA): TGTGCCAGCAGCTTATTATCCACAAAAACCGGGGATTTAAGTGAAAAACTGTTTTTT. Supplemented by reference TRBV7-9 and TRBJ1-4, the full variable domain reads DTGVSQNPRHKITKRGQNVTFRCDPISEHNRLYWYRQTLGQGPEFLTYFQNEAQLEKSRLLSDRFSAERPKGSFSTLEIQRTEQGDSAMYLCASSLLSTKTGDLSEKLFFGSGTQLSVL.

The chain joins TRBV11-2 to TRBJ2-7; D is unclear. Germline V gene sequence: CDR1 SGHAT, CDR2 FQNNGV. The CDR3 has 13 amino acids. V was clipped by 4 bases and J by 1 base, with 8 bases between them. CDR3 nucleotides: TGTGCCAGCAGCTCCCTCCTGTCCTACGAGCAGTACTTC. Protein product: CASSSLLSYEQYF.

This clone was counted only a few times. The rearrangement uses TRBV6-1 and TRBJ2-7, with TRBD1 identical over 9 bases. V lost 6 bases to trimming and J lost 7 bases; unmatched junction nucleotides: 10. Germline V gives CDR1 MNHNS, CDR2 SASEGT. The CDR3 loop spans 14 amino acids. For the CDR3, the DNA is TGTGCCAGCAGCGAGCCACAGGGGGCGTGGGAGCAGTACTTC. It encodes CASSEPQGAWEQYF.